Each of the 15 T cell receptor beta chains below was sequenced from the same sample in a study of response to subunit inactivated influenza vaccine. Via MiXCR, TCRdb re-called the RT-PCR reads, giving one row per CDR3 protein. The sample shows 150,000 or so distinct CDR3 sequences, under 13% of them seen only once. Sequencing used non-naive T cells sorted from PBMCs, obtained roughly 6 weeks after vaccination. The source of these receptors is a man aged 45-60 years who received an inactivated influenza vaccine.

This clonotype appeared many times. The chain carries TRBV7-9 and TRBJ1-5, with unresolved D. V was cut by 5 bases and J by 5 bases, with 16 bases left in between. The germline CDR1 and CDR2 sequences are SEHNR and FQNEAQ (reference sequence). The CDR3 runs 15 residues. For the CDR3, the DNA is TGTGCCAGCAGCGGACCCGGGAGCGGGGATCAGCCCCAGCATTTT. This encodes CASSGPGSGDQPQHF.

This clonotype occurred many times. The V and J genes are TRBV20-1 and TRBJ2-5; 8 bases align to TRBD2. From germline, CDR1 is DFQATT and CDR2 SNEGSKA (reference sequence). V gave up 3 bases and J gave up 0 bases; unmatched junction bases: 3. This CDR3 comprises 14 residues. The CDR3: CSASYSGDQETQYF. The CDR3 coding sequence is TGCAGTGCTAGTTATAGCGGGGACCAAGAGACCCAGTACTTC.

This clonotype has ten or more counts. The chain is built from TRBV4-3 and TRBJ1-6; 10 nucleotides align to TRBD1. The CDR3 extends over 15 amino acids. Looked up from germline, CDR1 is LGHNA and CDR2 is YSLEER. J was trimmed by 8 bases and V by 3 bases; bases with no gene match: 4. CDR3 coding DNA: TGCGCCAGCAGCCATAGACAGGGGGCTGATTCACCCCTCCACTTT. This sequence encodes CASSHRQGADSPLHF.

The V and J genes are TRBV30 and TRBJ2-5; 8 nucleotides line up with TRBD1. The CDR3 loop spans 12 amino acids. Germline CDR1 reads GTSNPN; CDR2 reads SVGIG (reference sequence). J gave up 9 bases and V 2 bases, and 5 bases lay outside the gene matches. The CDR3 protein is CAWSTNRGSQYF. Written as DNA, the CDR3 is TGTGCCTGGAGTACTAACAGGGGGTCCCAGTACTTC. Using reference TRBV30 and TRBJ2-5 for the parts outside the CDR3, the full variable domain is SQTIHQWPATLVQPVGSPLSLECTVEGTSNPNLYWYRQAAGRGLQLLFYSVGIGQISSEVPQNLSASRPQDRQFILSSKKLLLSDSGFYLCAWSTNRGSQYFGPGTRLLVL.

Only a few counts were recorded for this clonotype. The chain couples TRBV7-2 to TRBJ1-6; D not resolved. The CDR3 is 16 amino acids. Trimming pared 1 base from V and 7 bases from J, leaving 14 bases between. The germline V gene has CDR1 SGHTA and CDR2 FQGNSA. The CDR3 loop is CASSLGGGSLNSPLHF. As DNA, the CDR3 is TGTGCCAGCAGCTTAGGTGGCGGCTCCCTAAATTCACCCCTCCACTTT.

In this sample, this clonotype turned up many times. The gene calls are TRBV6-2 or TRBV6-3 and TRBJ2-7; 7 bases line up with TRBD1. The CDR3 loop spans 15 amino acids. Trimming took 1 base from V and 3 from J; bases not matched to a gene: 6. Germline V gene data show CDR1 as MNHEY and CDR2 as SVGEGT. CDR3 amino acids: CASSYLTGNLYEQYF. In DNA, the CDR3 is TGTGCCAGCAGTTACTTGACAGGGAACCTCTACGAGCAGTACTTC.

J is TRBJ1-2 and V is TRBV4-3; maybe TRBD1 (5 bases). The CDR3 is 18 amino acids. Germline V lookup: CDR1 LGHNA, CDR2 YSLEER. V lost 1 base and J lost 0, with 18 bases in between. The CDR3 spells CASSQVLPTDLTNYGYTF. The CDR3 DNA reads as TGCGCCAGCAGCCAAGTCCTCCCGACAGACCTGACTAACTATGGCTACACCTTC.

The chain employs TRBV6-1 and TRBJ2-4, with D possibly matching TRBD1 (5 bases). Germline V gives CDR1 MNHNS, CDR2 SASEGT. The CDR3 loop spans 13 amino acids. The V and J ends lost 6 bases and 1 base respectively, with 7 bases between them. CDR3 region: CASSPGAKNIQYF. CDR3 coding DNA: TGTGCCAGCAGCCCAGGGGCCAAAAACATTCAGTACTTC.

The chain links TRBV20-1 to TRBJ1-2, with D hard to call. The V end was cut by 5 bases, the J end by 8 bases, with 9 bases between. Looked up from germline, CDR1 is DFQATT and CDR2 is SNEGSKA (reference sequence). The CDR3 loop spans 10 amino acids. CDR3 in amino acids: CSARPVGYTF. For the CDR3, the DNA is TGCAGTGCTCGGCCGGTGGGCTACACCTTC.

The J gene is TRBJ1-1, the V gene TRBV6-5; D is perhaps TRBD1 (5 bases). CDR1 is MNHEY and CDR2 is SVGAGI in the germline V gene. Trimming left V 0 bases short and J 10 bases short, with 12 bases between. The CDR3 contains 13 residues. CDR3 residues: CASSYSRGNGAFF. The CDR3 DNA follows: TGTGCCAGCAGTTACTCACGGGGGAACGGAGCTTTCTTT.

The chain couples TRBV6-1 to TRBJ1-2, with 7 positions matching TRBD1. Germline V gives CDR1 MNHNS, CDR2 SASEGT. Losses at the gene ends were 7 bases for V and 4 bases for J; bases not matched to a gene: 6. This CDR3 has 13 amino acids. In nucleotides, the CDR3 is TGTGCCAGCATTGACCGGGACAGCTATGGCTACACCTTC. Encoded protein: CASIDRDSYGYTF.

V usage is TRBV2 and J usage is TRBJ1-4, with D perhaps matching TRBD1 (6 bases). V gave up 7 bases and J gave up 8 bases, with 20 bases separating them. This CDR3 is built from 15 residues. From germline, CDR1 is SNHLY and CDR2 FYNNEI. In DNA form, the CDR3 reads TGTGCCAGCAACTATGGGGCTGCGAGGGGGGAAAAACTGTTTTTT. This translates into CASNYGAARGEKLFF.

The sample holds many counts of this clonotype. The genes are TRBV5-1 and TRBJ1-4; a weak D match, TRBD1 (5 bases). Germline-derived CDR1 and CDR2 are SGHRS and YFSETQ. V was cut by 3 bases and J by 6 bases, with 12 bases left in between. The CDR3 contains 14 residues. The CDR3 DNA reads as TGCGCCAGCAGCTGGGCCGGAGGGGATGAAAAACTGTTTTTT. This gives the protein CASSWAGGDEKLFF.

The sample holds many counts of this clonotype. This chain connects TRBV7-2 to TRBJ2-4; 8 bases line up with TRBD2. This CDR3 has 14 amino acids. Germline CDR1 SGHTA, CDR2 FQGNSA. V dropped 4 bases and J dropped 6; count of bases not matched to a gene: 5. CDR3 bases: TGTGCCAGCAGCTCCCCCGGGAGGGGAAACATTCAGTACTTC. Its translation is CASSSPGRGNIQYF. Using reference TRBV7-2 and TRBJ2-4 for the parts outside the CDR3, the full variable domain is GAGVSQSPSNKVTEKGKDVELRCDPISGHTALYWYRQSLGQGLEFLIYFQGNSAPDKSGLPSDRFSAERTGGSVSTLTIQRTQQEDSAVYLCASSSPGRGNIQYFGAGTRLSVL.

Only a few counts were recorded for this clonotype. This sequence joins TRBV4-1 and TRBJ2-7; 9 bases map to TRBD1. This CDR3 spans 15 amino acids. Germline assignment: CDR1 MGHRA and CDR2 YSYEKL. With V trimmed by 1 base and J by 3 bases, 4 bases remained unmatched. CDR3 amino acids: CASSQGGTGFYEQYF. CDR3 nucleotides: TGCGCCAGCAGCCAAGGAGGGACAGGGTTCTACGAGCAGTACTTC.